This TCR beta chain derives from a study of blood T cells in healthy people across ages. Each donor supplied roughly 9.1 milliliters of peripheral blood. Next came a second PCR, run for about 6 to 12 cycles, which used a sample-barcoded 5' primer along with a J-beta primer mix. At least 2.5 million CDR3-containing paired-end reads were obtained per sample. TCRdb reprocessed the 5' RACE reads via MiXCR and lists one record per CDR3 protein. The repertoire holds about 1.6 million distinct CDR3 sequences, with 34% as singletons. The CDR3 covers 10 residues. From germline, CDR1 is SQVTM and CDR2 ANQGSEA. V dropped 7 bases and J dropped 4 bases, with 7 bases sitting between them.

This TCR came from a woman aged 25 to 39 in good health. Sequences were obtained from blood. This sequence joins TRBV29-1 and TRBJ1-1; D remains unclear. The DNA for the CDR3 is TGCAGCGCCGGAGCCACTGAAGCTTTCTTT. As protein: CSAGATEAFF.